The present T cell receptor beta chain was sequenced within a study of blood T cell repertoires in COVID-19. For the study at large: Spain, Italy and the United States supplied samples that represented acute and convalescent COVID-19.

This CDR3 has 15 residues. The ends lost 5 bases at V and 6 bases at J; junction bases unmatched: 9. Germline CDR1 reads SGHVS; CDR2 reads FQNEAQ. Measured with immunoSEQ multiplex PCR; TCRdb has only the in-frame clones, and not every one. Among under 95,000 clones listed, around nine tenths were seen once. The sequence came from a woman aged 45-59 years in a cohort sampled during active COVID-19. The sequenced material came from peripheral blood. This chain uses TRBV7-8 with TRBJ2-1, with 8 bases fitting TRBD1. CDR3 coding DNA: TGTGCCAGCAGCCCGGGACAGGTACCCCCCAATGAGCAGTTCTTC. Protein sequence: CASSPGQVPPNEQFF.